The 28 T cell receptor beta chains given below trace back to one sample, sequenced in a study of Ad26.COV2.S vaccination and SARS-CoV-2 variants. Assay used: immunoSEQ multiplex PCR; TCRdb lists only in-frame clones, some missing. The sample carries 150,000 to 200,000 clones, around 88% recorded once. The specimen was peripheral blood, collected after recovery from COVID-19. The receptors originated from a human donor who had recovered from COVID-19.

The chain is built from TRBV27 and TRBJ2-7, with a tentative D call TRBD2 (7 bases). Germline V lookup: CDR1 MNHEY, CDR2 SMNVEV (reference sequence). V dropped 8 bases and J dropped 2 bases, with 13 bases sitting between them. The CDR3 loop spans 13 amino acids. For the CDR3, the DNA is TGTGCCAGCCGGCGAGGGGGGGCCTACGAGCAGTACTTC. It translates to CASRRGGAYEQYF.

The V call is TRBV28, the J call TRBJ2-3; D remains unclear. Germline values: CDR1 MDHEN, CDR2 SYDVKM. This CDR3 contains 15 residues. V lost 7 bases, J lost 1 base, and 15 bases lay in between. Written as DNA, the CDR3 is TGTGCCAGCACCCTGACTTCTCCCCGCACAGATACGCAGTATTTT. Translating it yields CASTLTSPRTDTQYF.

This clone was found once. The chain has TRBV6-6 and TRBJ2-5, with TRBD2 matching over 8 bases. The CDR3 is 14 residues long. The junction had 8 bases not matched to a gene; V was cut back by 5 bases and J by 6 bases. Germline loops: CDR1 MNHNY, CDR2 SVGAGI (reference sequence). CDR3 residues: CASSAAGGMKTQYF. The CDR3 DNA reads TGTGCCAGCAGTGCGGCGGGGGGCATGAAGACCCAGTACTTC.

The chain combines TRBV27 with TRBJ2-7, with D perhaps matching TRBD2 (6 bases). The CDR3 has 16 amino acids. Germline lookup yields CDR1 MNHEY and CDR2 SMNVEV (reference sequence). Trimming left V 7 bases short and J 2 bases short, with 21 bases between. The CDR3 DNA reads as TGTGCCAGCATTGGGTCAGGGCCCGGGAGTCCCTACGAGCAGTACTTC. It encodes CASIGSGPGSPYEQYF.

V usage is TRBV27 and J usage is TRBJ1-4; D not resolved. Trimming cost V 8 bases and J 8 bases, with 15 bases left between them. The germline gives CDR1 MNHEY, CDR2 SMNVEV (reference sequence). The CDR3 is 13 amino acids. CDR3 sequence (DNA): TGTGCCAGCCGTTACTTAGAGGTCGAAAAACTGTTTTTT. This translates into CASRYLEVEKLFF. The full variable domain, in which reference TRBV27 and TRBJ1-4 provide the parts outside the CDR3, is EAQVTQNPRYLITVTGKKLTVTCSQNMNHEYMSWYRQDPGLGLRQIYYSMNVEVTDKGDVPEGYKVSRKEKRNFPLILESPSPNQTSLYFCASRYLEVEKLFFGSGTQLSVL.

The gene calls are TRBV15 and TRBJ2-7; no clear D. Per germline, CDR1 LNHNV and CDR2 YYDKDF (reference sequence). The CDR3 sequence is 15 residues long. Trimming shortened V by 1 base and J by 0 bases, and 10 bases separated the two germline ends. The CDR3 reads CATSRGLDSSYEQYF. In nucleotides, the CDR3 is TGTGCCACCAGCAGAGGGCTTGATAGCTCCTACGAGCAGTACTTC.

V gene TRBV10-3 combines with J gene TRBJ1-1; D remains ambiguous. This CDR3 region has 12 residues. In germline, CDR1 is ENHRY, CDR2 SYGVKD. Trimming removed 6 bases from V and 4 bases from J, with 9 bases in between. CDR3 amino acids: CAISHPGTEAFF. CDR3 bases: TGTGCCATCAGCCATCCGGGCACTGAAGCTTTCTTT.

The rearrangement joins TRBV12-3 or TRBV12-4 to TRBJ1-2; D is possibly TRBD1 (6 bases). The CDR3 is 13 amino acids. Trimming pared 4 bases from V and 8 bases from J, leaving 14 bases between. The CDR3 region has the DNA TGTGCCAGCAGTTCGGGACACCCCCAAGGCTACACCTTC. This codes for CASSSGHPQGYTF.

V gene TRBV5-1 combines with J gene TRBJ2-3; no clear D gene. CDR1 and CDR2 (germline): SGHRS, YFSETQ. The CDR3 is made up of 15 amino acids. The V and J ends lost 0 bases and 3 bases respectively, with 11 bases between them. The CDR3 DNA reads TGCGCCAGCAGCTTGGCCGTAACGGAGACAGATACGCAGTATTTT. Its protein product is CASSLAVTETDTQYF.

The rearrangement joins TRBV2 to TRBJ2-5; 9 bases are shared with TRBD2. CDR3 length: 15 residues. Germline V gene sequence: CDR1 SNHLY, CDR2 FYNNEI. The ends lost 2 bases at V and 7 bases at J; junction bases unmatched: 8. This CDR3 is CASSETASGEGTQYF. DNA of the CDR3: TGTGCCAGCAGTGAAACGGCTAGCGGGGAGGGGACCCAGTACTTC.

This chain connects TRBV5-1 to TRBJ2-2; either TRBD1 or TRBD2 may fit D (5 bases each). CDR1 and CDR2 from the germline V gene are SGHRS and YFSETQ. The V end lost 0 bases, the J end lost 7 bases, and 7 bases lay between the germline ends. The CDR3 loop spans 13 amino acids. The CDR3 is CASSLVGDGELFF. The DNA of the CDR3 is TGCGCCAGCAGCTTGGTGGGGGACGGGGAGCTGTTTTTT.

The chain has TRBV7-3 and TRBJ2-3, with TRBD2 matching 10 bases. The V segment lost 3 bases and the J segment 6 bases; nucleotides outside the gene matches: 6. Germline V gene data show CDR1 as SGHTA and CDR2 as FQGTGA. CDR3 size: 15 residues. In DNA form, the CDR3 reads TGTGCCAGCAGCTTGTCTAGCGGGAGACTGGATACGCAGTATTTT. Protein sequence: CASSLSSGRLDTQYF. Full variable domain (missing parts from reference TRBV7-3 and TRBJ2-3): GAGVSQTPSNKVTEKGKYVELRCDPISGHTALYWYRQSLGQGPEFLIYFQGTGAADDSGLPNDRFFAVRPEGSVSTLKIQRTERGDSAVYLCASSLSSGRLDTQYFGPGTRLTVL.

The V call is TRBV29-1, the J call TRBJ2-1, with D unclear. The CDR3 covers 10 residues. V lost 4 bases and J lost 8, with 6 bases in between. Germline values: CDR1 SQVTM, CDR2 ANQGSEA. The CDR3 here is CSVGGYEQFF. As DNA, the CDR3 is TGCAGCGTTGGGGGTTATGAGCAGTTCTTC.

This clone has a single count. This sequence joins TRBV20-1 and TRBJ2-5, with D tentatively TRBD2 (6 bases). CDR3 length: 13 amino acids. CDR1 is DFQATT and CDR2 is SNEGSKA in the germline V gene (reference sequence). V was pared by 3 bases and J by 0 bases, with 8 bases between. The CDR3: CSASAGHQETQYF. As DNA, the CDR3 is TGCAGTGCTAGTGCGGGACACCAAGAGACCCAGTACTTC.

The chain has TRBV7-9 and TRBJ2-3, with TRBD2 matching 9 bases. Germline lookup yields CDR1 SEHNR and CDR2 FQNEAQ (reference sequence). V lost 0 bases, J lost 1 base, and 11 bases stayed unmatched. The CDR3 has 19 amino acids. The CDR3 region has the DNA TGTGCCAGCAGCTTAGCTAAGGATGGTAGCGGGGGCCGCACAGATACGCAGTATTTT. Protein sequence: CASSLAKDGSGGRTDTQYF.

CDR3 nucleotide sequence: TGCGCCAGCAGCTTGCGCTCCGGGACAGAATTCTCCTACAATGAGCAGTTCTTC. It encodes CASSLRSGTEFSYNEQFF. This sequence joins TRBV5-1 and TRBJ2-1; TRBD1 matches at 7 bases. The V segment lost 1 base and the J segment 0 bases; nucleotides outside the gene matches: 10. This CDR3 contains 18 residues. Per the germline V gene, CDR1 is SGHRS and CDR2 is YFSETQ.

J is TRBJ1-1 and V is TRBV14; the D gene is possibly TRBD1 (5 bases). Trimming removed 3 bases from V and 4 bases from J, with 9 bases in between. The CDR3 is 13 residues long. Germline V gives CDR1 SGHDN, CDR2 FVKESK. The CDR3 sequence: CASSQTVSTEAFF. The CDR3 DNA follows: TGTGCCAGCAGCCAGACAGTGAGCACTGAAGCTTTCTTT.

The chain couples TRBV28 to TRBJ2-7; D may be TRBD2 (5 bases). Germline-derived CDR1 and CDR2 are MDHEN and SYDVKM. CDR3 length: 12 amino acids. Between the trimmed V and J ends, which lost 6 bases and 4 bases, there was a span of 10 bases. The CDR3 loop reads CASSSGIYEQYF. Here the CDR3 DNA reads TGTGCCAGCAGCTCCGGGATTTACGAGCAGTACTTC. The full variable domain, rest sourced from reference TRBV28 and TRBJ2-7, is DVKVTQSSRYLVKRTGEKVFLECVQDMDHENMFWYRQDPGLGLRLIYFSYDVKMKEKGDIPEGYSVSREKKERFSLILESASTNQTSMYLCASSSGIYEQYFGPGTRLTVT.

This clone was seen only once. The chain recombines TRBV4-1 with TRBJ2-1, with D hard to call. CDR1 and CDR2 (germline): MGHRA, YSYEKL. V lost 7 bases, J lost 2 bases, and 15 bases lay in between. This CDR3 is 15 amino acids long. This CDR3 reads CASTPGLLAYNEQFF. The CDR3 nucleotides are TGCGCCAGCACCCCTGGGCTATTAGCCTACAATGAGCAGTTCTTC.

The chain uses TRBV14 and TRBJ2-3; D is unclear. From germline, CDR1 is SGHDN and CDR2 FVKESK. This CDR3 is built from 15 residues. Trimming took 1 base from V and 4 from J, leaving 12 bases between them. CDR3 in amino acids: CASSQGQLSADTQYF. CDR3 nucleotide sequence: TGTGCCAGCAGCCAAGGACAACTCTCCGCAGATACGCAGTATTTT.

The rearrangement uses TRBV9 and TRBJ1-2; 7 bases line up with TRBD1. Germline V gene data show CDR1 as SGDLS and CDR2 as YYNGEE. The junction had 4 bases not matched to a gene; V was cut back by 4 bases and J by 4 bases. The CDR3 contains 13 residues. DNA for the CDR3: TGTGCCAGCAGCCCAGGGGGTACCTATGGCTACACCTTC. Its protein product is CASSPGGTYGYTF.

This chain joins TRBV30 and TRBJ2-5, with D possibly being TRBD2 (6 bases). The CDR3 length is 13 residues. Per germline, CDR1 GTSNPN and CDR2 SVGIG (reference sequence). The V end was cut by 1 base, the J end by 7 bases, with 13 bases between. CDR3 sequence: CAWSEAGGGTQYF. CDR3 nucleotide sequence: TGTGCCTGGAGTGAAGCGGGTGGGGGGACCCAGTACTTC.

This clone was seen a handful of times. The V call is TRBV6-2 or TRBV6-3, the J call TRBJ1-5; D unclear. Germline values: CDR1 MNHEY, CDR2 SVGEGT. CDR3 size: 15 residues. V lost 3 bases and J lost 0, with 9 bases in between. CDR3 loop: CASSYSTLSNQPQHF. The CDR3 bases are TGTGCCAGCAGTTATTCGACGCTTAGCAATCAGCCCCAGCATTTT.

The CDR3 bases are TGTGCCAGCAGCCCCGGGCAGGGGGGAATAGATACGCAGTATTTT. Translated: CASSPGQGGIDTQYF. The J gene is TRBJ2-3, the V gene TRBV9; D is possibly TRBD1 (7 bases). V was shortened by 4 bases and J by 5 bases, with 17 bases between the two germline ends. The CDR3 consists of 15 residues. Per germline, CDR1 SGDLS and CDR2 YYNGEE.

This chain joins TRBV6-5 and TRBJ2-6; no definite D call. The CDR3 covers 13 residues. The germline V and J ends were trimmed by 6 bases and 11 bases, with 14 bases remaining between them. Germline CDR1 MNHEY, CDR2 SVGAGI. The CDR3, as DNA: TGTGCCAGCAGAGATCGACGAATGGACGTCCTGACTTTC. Protein: CASRDRRMDVLTF.

J is TRBJ1-4 and V is TRBV5-1; 10 nucleotides line up with TRBD1. J gave up 0 bases and V 3 bases, and 8 bases lay outside the gene matches. CDR1 is SGHRS, CDR2 YFSETQ, per germline. This CDR3 has 18 amino acids. The DNA for the CDR3 is TGCGCCAGCAGCTACATGACAGGGGGCGTCGCAACTAATGAAAAACTGTTTTTT. It yields the protein CASSYMTGGVATNEKLFF.

This sequence joins TRBV27 and TRBJ2-1, with D tentatively TRBD1 or TRBD2 (5 bases each). Germline V gene data show CDR1 as MNHEY and CDR2 as SMNVEV (reference sequence). The CDR3 length is 15 residues. Trimming shortened V by 0 bases and J by 7 bases, and 13 bases separated the two germline ends. The CDR3 loop is CASSLSGVVVNEQFF. CDR3 DNA: TGTGCCAGCAGTTTATCGGGGGTTGTGGTGAATGAGCAGTTCTTC.

This chain connects TRBV5-4 to TRBJ1-2; D is possibly TRBD1 (5 bases). V lost 1 base and J 4 bases, leaving 11 bases between the germline ends. CDR1 and CDR2 (germline): SGHNT, YYREEE (reference sequence). This CDR3 is 14 amino acids long. The CDR3: CASSLKGLVYGYTF. The CDR3 DNA reads as TGTGCCAGCAGCTTGAAGGGGCTCGTCTATGGCTACACCTTC.